Below are 30 T cell receptor beta chains sequenced from a single sample in a study of radiation and T cells in renal cell carcinoma (dated by TCRdb to 2020 to 2022). Libraries were constructed by the immunoSEQ multiplex PCR assay. TCRdb stores this immuneACCESS table with in-frame sequences only. Part of the clones is absent; in the studies checked, under half of the shortfall reflects unresolved V genes, and no reason is known for the rest. Across this sample there are 40,000 to 45,000 clones, with about 82% seen only once. Clones ranked in the top ten supply 25% to 35% of the sample. This specimen's time point label, interpreted: blood 4 weeks post-SBRT, at nephrectomy. In light of the paper, this sample's treatment or condition label describes: 15 Gy SBRT to primary tumor, nephrectomy 4 weeks later. The input for sequencing was blood, taken from a patient whose treatment included radiotherapy and nephrectomy. These TCRs come from a woman between 70 and 85 years old with renal cell carcinoma.

This clone was counted only a few times. The V gene is TRBV9, the J gene TRBJ2-3; 13 nucleotides agree with TRBD2. In germline, CDR1 is SGDLS, CDR2 YYNGEE. Trimming took 3 bases from V and 2 from J; bases not matched to a gene: 3. CDR3 size: 16 residues. This CDR3 reads CASSAGTSGDTDTQYF. The CDR3 nucleotides read TGTGCCAGCAGCGCTGGGACTAGCGGGGACACAGATACGCAGTATTTT.

The J gene is TRBJ2-2, the V gene TRBV13, with 9 bases lining up with TRBD1. CDR1 is PRHDT and CDR2 is FYEKMQ in the germline V gene (reference sequence). The CDR3 length is 17 residues. The V segment lost 5 bases and the J segment 7 bases; nucleotides outside the gene matches: 14. In DNA, the CDR3 is TGTGCCAGCAGCCAAGATAGAGGGGACAGGGAAGACGGGGAGCTGTTTTTT. Protein: CASSQDRGDREDGELFF.

A single count supports this clone. The genes are TRBV7-9 and TRBJ1-2; no firm D call. Deletions cut 1 base from V and 3 bases from J, with 9 bases between. Germline loops: CDR1 SEHNR, CDR2 FQNEAQ (reference sequence). The CDR3 is 14 amino acids. The CDR3 region is CASSLGAEDYGYTF. DNA for the CDR3: TGTGCCAGCAGCTTAGGGGCAGAAGACTATGGCTACACCTTC.

In DNA, the CDR3 is TGTGCCAGCAGTGTCCGGGTGCATCAGCCCCAGCATTTT. Translated, it gives CASSVRVHQPQHF. The chain recombines TRBV6-5 with TRBJ1-5; D is uncertain. The ends were cut back, 5 bases at V and 5 bases at J, with 10 bases in the middle. The CDR3 runs to 13 residues. Germline CDR1 and CDR2: MNHEY and SVGAGI.

This clone was observed a few times. The genes are TRBV2 and TRBJ1-2; TRBD1 agrees at 8 bases. The germline V gene encodes CDR1 SNHLY and CDR2 FYNNEI. The ends lost 6 bases at V and 11 bases at J; junction bases unmatched: 8. CDR3 size: 12 residues. The CDR3 region is CASSTGQGGYTF. The CDR3 coding sequence is TGTGCCAGCAGCACCGGACAGGGAGGTTACACCTTC.

Only one count was recorded for this clone. The genes are TRBV7-9 and TRBJ2-7; 10 bases are shared with TRBD1. The CDR3 has 14 amino acids. V trimming: 3 bases; J trimming: 9 bases; junction bases outside the gene matches: 8. Germline V gene data show CDR1 as SEHNR and CDR2 as FQNEAQ (reference sequence). CDR3 residues: CASSFQDRGNGQYF. CDR3 nucleotide sequence: TGTGCCAGCAGCTTCCAGGACAGGGGGAACGGGCAGTACTTC.

This clone was detected only once. The rearrangement links TRBV7-9 to TRBJ2-1, with 7 bases identical to TRBD2. Germline CDR1 and CDR2: SEHNR and FQNEAQ (reference sequence). The ends lost 5 bases at V and 6 bases at J; junction bases unmatched: 10. CDR3 size: 15 residues. The CDR3 spells CASSPAGKLGNEQFF. The CDR3 region has the DNA TGTGCCAGCAGCCCAGCGGGAAAGTTGGGCAATGAGCAGTTCTTC.

The genes are TRBV9 and TRBJ2-7, with TRBD2 matching 10 bases. V lost 2 bases, J lost 5 bases, and 10 bases stayed unmatched. There are 16 residues in the CDR3. In germline, CDR1 is SGDLS, CDR2 YYNGEE. CDR3 nucleotides: TGTGCCAGCAGCGTGGGGCTAGCGGGAGCGGGAGACGAGCAGTACTTC. It encodes CASSVGLAGAGDEQYF.

The chain carries TRBV18 and TRBJ2-1; TRBD2 matches 14 bases. Per germline, CDR1 KGHSH and CDR2 LQKENI. Trimming at V came to 2 bases and at J to 13 bases, leaving 16 bases not matched to a gene. The CDR3 extends over 18 amino acids. The CDR3 loop reads CASSPVEQGTSGRVFQFF. CDR3 coding DNA: TGTGCCAGCTCACCAGTGGAACAGGGGACTAGCGGGAGAGTGTTTCAGTTCTTC.

The chain uses TRBV15 and TRBJ1-1; the D is unclear. Trimming cost V 3 bases and J 6 bases, with 11 bases left between them. The germline V gene encodes CDR1 LNHNV and CDR2 YYDKDF (reference sequence). The CDR3 loop spans 13 amino acids. The CDR3 reads CATSRREIAEAFF. The CDR3 bases are TGTGCCACCAGCAGGAGGGAGATCGCTGAAGCTTTCTTT. Supplemented by reference TRBV15 and TRBJ1-1, the full variable domain reads DAMVIQNPRYQVTQFGKPVTLSCSQTLNHNVMYWYQQKSSQAPKLLFHYYDKDFNNEADTPDNFQSRRPNTSFCFLDIRSPGLGDTAMYLCATSRREIAEAFFGQGTRLTVV.

This chain connects TRBV7-9 to TRBJ2-3; D possibly corresponds to TRBD1 (6 bases). There are 14 residues in the CDR3. Trimming pared 1 base from V and 5 bases from J, leaving 10 bases between. Looked up from germline, CDR1 is SEHNR and CDR2 is FQNEAQ (reference sequence). CDR3 nucleotides: TGTGCCAGCAGCTTAGGGGCAGGGGTAGATACGCAGTATTTT. Translating gives CASSLGAGVDTQYF.

The chain is built from TRBV6-1 and TRBJ2-5; 8 nucleotides agree with TRBD2. This CDR3 is 16 amino acids long. The J segment lost 2 bases and the V segment lost 1 base, leaving 6 bases of the junction unmatched. Germline-derived CDR1 and CDR2 are MNHNS and SASEGT. DNA for the CDR3: TGTGCCAGCAGTGAAGGTCCCTCGGGGGGGCAAGAGACCCAGTACTTC. Protein product: CASSEGPSGGQETQYF.

The rearrangement joins TRBV5-1 to TRBJ1-1; 9 positions match TRBD1. Per germline, CDR1 SGHRS and CDR2 YFSETQ. Unmatched junction bases numbered 3, after V lost 5 bases and J lost 1 base. The length of the CDR3 is 14 residues. The CDR3 bases are TGCGCCAGCAGAACAGGGGGCTCGAACACTGAAGCTTTCTTT. Translating gives CASRTGGSNTEAFF.

The chain has TRBV6-1 and TRBJ1-3; D is perhaps TRBD1 (6 bases). The CDR3 covers 16 residues. V gave up 2 bases and J gave up 0 bases, with 11 bases separating them. The germline V gene encodes CDR1 MNHNS and CDR2 SASEGT. The CDR3 sequence: CASSESTGYSGNTIYF. DNA for the CDR3: TGTGCCAGCAGTGAATCCACAGGGTACTCTGGAAACACCATATATTTT.

The chain recombines TRBV19 with TRBJ2-7; 8 bases align to TRBD2. V was clipped by 6 bases and J by 4 bases; unmatched bases: 5. This CDR3 comprises 13 residues. The germline CDR1 and CDR2 sequences are LNHDA and SQIVND (reference sequence). The CDR3 reads CASRPTGGYEQYF. CDR3 nucleotides: TGTGCCAGTAGGCCGACGGGGGGGTACGAGCAGTACTTC.

A few counts support this clone. The rearrangement links TRBV27 to TRBJ1-5; TRBD1 is a possible D gene (5 bases). The ends were cut back, 3 bases at V and 2 bases at J, with 8 bases in the middle. This CDR3 region has 14 residues. From germline, CDR1 is MNHEY and CDR2 SMNVEV (reference sequence). For the CDR3, the DNA is TGTGCCAGCAGTTTGTGGGGGGGCAATCAGCCCCAGCATTTT. Translating gives CASSLWGGNQPQHF.

The chain joins TRBV5-1 to TRBJ1-2; D is unclear. From germline, CDR1 is SGHRS and CDR2 YFSETQ. The CDR3 totals 14 residues. V dropped 0 bases and J dropped 7 bases, with 13 bases sitting between them. The CDR3 DNA is TGCGCCAGCAGCTTGGTATCAGGAGACGGTGGCTACACCTTC. Protein: CASSLVSGDGGYTF. Using reference TRBV5-1 and TRBJ1-2 for the parts outside the CDR3, the full variable domain is KAGVTQTPRYLIKTRGQQVTLSCSPISGHRSVSWYQQTPGQGLQFLFEYFSETQRNKGNFPGRFSGRQFSNSRSEMNVSTLELGDSALYLCASSLVSGDGGYTFGSGTRLTVV.

This rearrangement joins TRBV12-5 to TRBJ2-7; 7 bases are a match to TRBD2. With 0 bases clipped from V and 3 bases from J, the junction kept 8 bases outside the gene matches. The CDR3 runs 16 residues. Germline loops: CDR1 LGHNT, CDR2 FRNRAP. CDR3 DNA: TGTGCTAGTGGTTTGGTACCCGGCGGGAGTGTCTACGAGCAGTACTTC. Protein: CASGLVPGGSVYEQYF. The whole variable domain, filled in from reference TRBV12-5 and TRBJ2-7, reads DARVTQTPRHKVTEMGQEVTMRCQPILGHNTVFWYRQTMMQGLELLAYFRNRAPLDDSGMPKDRFSAEMPDATLATLKIQPSEPRDSAVYFCASGLVPGGSVYEQYFGPGTRLTVT.

The rearrangement uses TRBV5-1 and TRBJ2-2; 9 bases agree with TRBD1. Germline V gene lookup returns CDR1 SGHRS and CDR2 YFSETQ. The CDR3 sequence is 15 residues long. Trimming cost V 4 bases and J 3 bases; bases outside gene matches: 4. CDR3 coding DNA: TGCGCCAGCAGCCCCCGGACAGGGGACACCGGGGAGCTGTTTTTT. Translation: CASSPRTGDTGELFF. The variable domain in full, with the rest retrieved from reference TRBV5-1 and TRBJ2-2, is KAGVTQTPRYLIKTRGQQVTLSCSPISGHRSVSWYQQTPGQGLQFLFEYFSETQRNKGNFPGRFSGRQFSNSRSEMNVSTLELGDSALYLCASSPRTGDTGELFFGEGSRLTVL.

The CDR3, as DNA: TGTGCCAGCAGCTTGTGGGCAGGGGACACTGAAGCTTTCTTT. Its protein is CASSLWAGDTEAFF. The chain carries TRBV5-5 and TRBJ1-1, with a weak D call TRBD1 (6 bases). From germline, CDR1 is SGHKS and CDR2 YYEKEE (reference sequence). V lost 1 base and J 3 bases, leaving 10 bases between the germline ends. The CDR3 runs 14 residues.

The DNA for the CDR3 is TGTGCCAGTAGTGTCAGGGCGATGGAAAACTATGGCTACACCTTC. Translation: CASSVRAMENYGYTF. V usage is TRBV19 and J usage is TRBJ1-2, with D possibly being TRBD1 (5 bases). Per germline, CDR1 LNHDA and CDR2 SQIVND (reference sequence). The CDR3 runs 15 residues. Trimming left V 5 bases short and J 2 bases short, with 15 bases between.

In DNA, the CDR3 is TGTGCCAGCACCCCCCCCTCCTACAATGAGCAGTTCTTC. Translated: CASTPPSYNEQFF. This sequence joins TRBV11-2 and TRBJ2-1, with D unclear. V lost 7 bases to trimming and J lost 0 bases, with 7 bases between them. Germline V gives CDR1 SGHAT, CDR2 FQNNGV. The CDR3 sequence is 13 residues long.

The V call is TRBV5-6, the J call TRBJ2-7; TRBD2 aligns across 7 bases. The germline V gene encodes CDR1 SGHDT and CDR2 YYEEEE. V gave up 0 bases and J gave up 3 bases; unmatched junction bases: 0. The CDR3 consists of 13 residues. The CDR3 DNA is TGTGCCAGCAGCTTGGCTAGCGGCTACGAGCAGTACTTC. Translated: CASSLASGYEQYF.

This chain joins TRBV5-8 and TRBJ1-5; no definite D call. The CDR3 length is 14 residues. The V end was cut by 0 bases, the J end by 4 bases, with 8 bases between. The germline CDR1 and CDR2 sequences are SGHTS and YDEGEE. The CDR3 spells CASSLGTKNQPQHF. In nucleotides, the CDR3 is TGTGCCAGCAGCTTGGGTACGAAAAATCAGCCCCAGCATTTT.

The chain carries TRBV4-1 and TRBJ2-2, with D perhaps matching TRBD1 or TRBD2 (5 bases each). Germline loops: CDR1 MGHRA, CDR2 YSYEKL. The V gene lost 2 bases and the J gene lost 2 bases, with 12 bases spanning the gap. The CDR3 covers 16 residues. The CDR3 spells CASSQTGRGNTGELFF. The DNA of the CDR3 is TGCGCCAGCAGCCAAACGGGAAGGGGAAACACCGGGGAGCTGTTTTTT.

This clone came up once. V and J are TRBV4-1 and TRBJ1-2; tentatively, D is TRBD1 (5 bases). Germline CDR1 MGHRA, CDR2 YSYEKL. This CDR3 has 15 residues. The germline V and J ends were trimmed by 0 bases and 7 bases, with 15 bases remaining between them. The CDR3 loop is CASSQEGTGVTGYTF. In DNA form, the CDR3 reads TGCGCCAGCAGCCAAGAAGGCACAGGCGTTACTGGCTACACCTTC.

This chain connects TRBV4-3 to TRBJ2-1, with 7 bases fitting TRBD1. With 6 bases clipped from V and 8 bases from J, the junction kept 7 bases outside the gene matches. Germline lookup yields CDR1 LGHNA and CDR2 YSLEER. CDR3 length: 13 amino acids. The CDR3 bases are TGCGCCAGCAGTCGAGACAGGGTCGATGAGCAGTTCTTC. The encoded protein is CASSRDRVDEQFF.

V usage is TRBV28 and J usage is TRBJ2-2, with D hard to call. V was trimmed by 1 base and J by 6 bases, leaving 3 bases between them. Germline V gene lookup returns CDR1 MDHEN and CDR2 SYDVKM. The CDR3 has 12 residues. The CDR3 DNA reads as TGTGCCAGCAGTTTATTAGCCGGGGAGCTGTTTTTT. It translates to CASSLLAGELFF. The complete variable domain, with remaining parts taken from reference TRBV28 and TRBJ2-2, reads DVKVTQSSRYLVKRTGEKVFLECVQDMDHENMFWYRQDPGLGLRLIYFSYDVKMKEKGDIPEGYSVSREKKERFSLILESASTNQTSMYLCASSLLAGELFFGEGSRLTVL.

Here the CDR3 DNA reads TGTGCCAGCAGTGAAAGCGGGAGCACCTACAATGAGCAGTTCTTC. Its protein product is CASSESGSTYNEQFF. The V gene is TRBV2, the J gene TRBJ2-1, with 8 bases matching TRBD2. The trim removed 2 bases at V and 2 bases at J, leaving 2 bases unmatched. In germline, CDR1 is SNHLY, CDR2 FYNNEI. This CDR3 comprises 15 residues.

This clone has a handful of counts. This chain uses TRBV4-3 with TRBJ1-1; perhaps TRBD1 as D (5 bases). V was trimmed by 0 bases and J by 4 bases, leaving 12 bases between them. The CDR3 runs to 15 residues. The germline gives CDR1 LGHNA, CDR2 YSLEER. The CDR3 region has the DNA TGCGCCAGCAGCCAAGATTGGGGGGGGAGCACTGAAGCTTTCTTT. Amino acid sequence: CASSQDWGGSTEAFF.